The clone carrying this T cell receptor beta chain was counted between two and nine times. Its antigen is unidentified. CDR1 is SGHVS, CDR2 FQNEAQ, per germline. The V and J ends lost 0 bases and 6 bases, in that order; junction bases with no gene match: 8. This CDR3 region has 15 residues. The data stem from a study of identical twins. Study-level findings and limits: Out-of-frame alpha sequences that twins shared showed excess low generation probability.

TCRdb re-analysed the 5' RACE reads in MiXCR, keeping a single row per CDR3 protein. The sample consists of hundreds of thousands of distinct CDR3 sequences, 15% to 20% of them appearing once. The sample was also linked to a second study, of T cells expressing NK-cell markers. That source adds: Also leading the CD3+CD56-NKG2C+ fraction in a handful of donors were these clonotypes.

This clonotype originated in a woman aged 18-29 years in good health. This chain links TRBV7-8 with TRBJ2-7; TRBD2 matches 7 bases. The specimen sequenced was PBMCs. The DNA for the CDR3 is TGTGCCAGCAGCTTAGCCCGGACTAGTCTAGGCGAGCAGTACTTC. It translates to CASSLARTSLGEQYF. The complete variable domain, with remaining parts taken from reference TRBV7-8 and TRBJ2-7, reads GAGVSQSPRYKVAKRGQDVALRCDPISGHVSLFWYQQALGQGPEFLTYFQNEAQLDKSGLPSDRFFAERPEGSVSTLKIQRTQQEDSAVYLCASSLARTSLGEQYFGPGTRLTVT.